This TCR beta chain was documented in a study of cytomegalovirus exposure and HLA in healthy donors. Overall study context: HLA-typed donors contributed some 87 million unique TCRs, which were held in an early data release. Findings and limits, study-wide: Productive rates of about 87% or about 30% were seen for most TCR beta V segments in an earlier analysis. Compared with the approximately 680-donor mean, an Asian-associated ancestry cluster reportedly had fewer N-insertions, according to a later analysis.

About this clone itself: Its antigen is currently unknown.

The CDR3 totals 13 residues. Germline V gene lookup returns CDR1 LNHDA and CDR2 SQIVND (reference sequence). V lost 2 bases and J 6 bases, leaving 10 bases between the germline ends. PCR amplification relied on 60 Vbeta primers (plus 13 Jbeta primers). The assay was immunoSEQ multiplex PCR, and TCRdb's table has in-frame clones only and misses some. The top ten clones hold about 1.2% of a sample with about 92,000 clones, roughly 80% of them seen once. This clonotype was obtained from a girl under 10 years old in good health and CMV-seropositive. The chain employs TRBV19 and TRBJ1-1; D is perhaps TRBD1 (6 bases). Sequencing used PBMCs. The CDR3 sequence: CASSITGRSEAFF. The CDR3 DNA reads as TGTGCCAGTAGTATAACAGGGCGTTCTGAAGCTTTCTTT.